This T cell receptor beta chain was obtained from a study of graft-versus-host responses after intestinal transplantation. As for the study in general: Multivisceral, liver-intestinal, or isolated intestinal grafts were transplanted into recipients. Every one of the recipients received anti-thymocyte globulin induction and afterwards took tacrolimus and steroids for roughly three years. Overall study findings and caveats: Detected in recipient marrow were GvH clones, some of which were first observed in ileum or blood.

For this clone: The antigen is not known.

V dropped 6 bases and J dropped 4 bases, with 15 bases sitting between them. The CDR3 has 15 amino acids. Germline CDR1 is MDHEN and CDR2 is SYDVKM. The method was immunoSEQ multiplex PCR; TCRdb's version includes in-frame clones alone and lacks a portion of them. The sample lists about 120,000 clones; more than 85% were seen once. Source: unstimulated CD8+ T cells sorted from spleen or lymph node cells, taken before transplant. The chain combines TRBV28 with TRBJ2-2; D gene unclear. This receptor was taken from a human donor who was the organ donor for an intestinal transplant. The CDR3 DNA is TGTGCCAGCAGACCCCGCAGATTTGGCACCGGGGAGCTGTTTTTT. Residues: CASRPRRFGTGELFF. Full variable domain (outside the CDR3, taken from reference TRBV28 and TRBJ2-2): DVKVTQSSRYLVKRTGEKVFLECVQDMDHENMFWYRQDPGLGLRLIYFSYDVKMKEKGDIPEGYSVSREKKERFSLILESASTNQTSMYLCASRPRRFGTGELFFGEGSRLTVL.